Each of the 10 T cell receptor beta chains below was sequenced from the same sample in a study of Ad26.COV2.S vaccination and SARS-CoV-2 variants. Treatment: 15 to 20 received Ad26.COV2.S at low or high dose, single or two shots; five or six received placebo; per-sample allocation not given. Sampling occurred on day 63 after the first vaccine or placebo injection. TCRdb keeps only in-frame clones here, not all; method: immunoSEQ multiplex PCR. The data contain around 450,000 clones, 80% to 95% of them singletons. Sample: peripheral blood, taken in a trial of Ad26.COV2.S vaccine versus placebo. These receptors were collected from a person between 18 and 65 years old who received the Ad26.COV2.S COVID-19 vaccine or a placebo.

The rearrangement links TRBV4-1 to TRBJ2-7, with D possibly TRBD1 on 6 matching bases. Trimming left V 5 bases short and J 4 bases short, with 15 bases between. The CDR3 totals 14 residues. Germline lookup yields CDR1 MGHRA and CDR2 YSYEKL. CDR3 sequence reads: CASSETDREYEQYF. DNA for the CDR3: TGCGCCAGCAGCGAAACGGACAGAGAATACGAGCAGTACTTC.

The V gene is TRBV27, the J gene TRBJ1-1; D not certain. In germline, CDR1 is MNHEY, CDR2 SMNVEV (reference sequence). This CDR3 is built from 13 residues. Trimming left V 4 bases short and J 7 bases short, with 13 bases between. CDR3 protein: CASSSAPGHEAFF. In DNA form, the CDR3 reads TGTGCCAGCAGTTCAGCCCCCGGGCATGAAGCTTTCTTT.

The rearrangement links TRBV9 to TRBJ2-1; D may correspond to TRBD1 or TRBD2 (5 bases each). Germline-derived CDR1 and CDR2 are SGDLS and YYNGEE. Trimming shortened V by 4 bases and J by 12 bases, and 23 bases separated the two germline ends. CDR3 length: 15 amino acids. The CDR3 bases are TGTGCCAGCAGCCCTTCCGGGACGGGCGTTGATGGGCAGTTCTTC. Protein sequence: CASSPSGTGVDGQFF.

In this sample, this clone turned up once. This chain joins TRBV29-1 and TRBJ1-1; D possibly corresponds to TRBD1 (6 bases). The V end was cut by 6 bases, the J end by 4 bases, with 18 bases between. Germline loops: CDR1 SQVTM, CDR2 ANQGSEA. There are 14 residues in the CDR3. CDR3 in amino acids: CSVPGGGEGTEAFF. CDR3 bases: TGCAGCGTCCCGGGTGGGGGCGAGGGCACTGAAGCTTTCTTT.

There are a few counts of this clone. This chain links TRBV7-8 with TRBJ2-7; TRBD1 matches at 10 bases. Losses at the gene ends were 5 bases for V and 5 bases for J; bases not matched to a gene: 3. The CDR3 length is 13 residues. CDR1 SGHVS and CDR2 FQNEAQ come from the germline V gene. As DNA, the CDR3 is TGTGCCAGCAGCCCGGGACAGGGGCACGAGCAGTACTTC. This translates into CASSPGQGHEQYF.

The chain recombines TRBV6-5 with TRBJ1-2; a possible D gene is TRBD1 (5 bases). Per germline, CDR1 MNHEY and CDR2 SVGAGI. V was cut by 4 bases and J by 8 bases, with 11 bases left in between. CDR3 length equals 12 residues. This chain's CDR3 is CASSSGGRGYTF. In DNA, the CDR3 is TGTGCCAGCAGTTCGGGGGGACGGGGCTACACCTTC.

The table lists this clone with a count of one. The chain carries TRBV19 and TRBJ1-2; the D is unclear. The V gene's germline CDR1 is LNHDA and CDR2 SQIVND (reference sequence). V was clipped by 3 bases and J by 0 bases, with 5 bases between them. CDR3 length equals 13 residues. The CDR3 spells CASSMLSNYGYTF. The CDR3 bases are TGTGCCAGTAGTATGCTGTCTAACTATGGCTACACCTTC.

The CDR3 spells CASSQASNSYNEQFF. DNA for the CDR3: TGTGCCAGCAGCCAAGCAAGTAACTCCTACAATGAGCAGTTCTTC. This rearrangement joins TRBV3-1 (or the pseudogene TRBV3-2) to TRBJ2-1; D remains ambiguous. CDR3 length: 15 residues. CDR1 and CDR2 (germline): LGHDT, YNNKEL (reference sequence). The germline V and J ends were trimmed by 1 base and 0 bases, with 7 bases remaining between them.

In regard to this clone: Other DNA variants within this sample encode the same CDR3. The rearrangement uses TRBV18 and TRBJ2-7; weak D call: TRBD2 (6 bases). V gave up 1 base and J gave up 1 base, with 8 bases separating them. The CDR3 sequence is 14 residues long. Germline values: CDR1 KGHSH, CDR2 LQKENI. CDR3 sequence reads: CASSPLGGSYEQYF. The CDR3 DNA follows: TGTGCCAGCTCACCACTGGGAGGATCCTACGAGCAGTACTTC. The complete variable domain, with remaining parts taken from reference TRBV18 and TRBJ2-7, reads NAGVMQNPRHLVRRRGQEARLRCSPMKGHSHVYWYRQLPEEGLKFMVYLQKENIIDESGMPKERFSAEFPKEGPSILRIQQVVRGDSAAYFCASSPLGGSYEQYFGPGTRLTVT.

J is TRBJ1-2 and V is TRBV24-1; D not resolved. From germline, CDR1 is KGHDR and CDR2 SFDVKD. The germline V and J ends were trimmed by 3 bases and 2 bases, with 12 bases remaining between them. The CDR3 runs 15 residues. The CDR3 coding sequence is TGTGCCACCAGTGATGGGCCGGCGGAGAACTATGGCTACACCTTC. It specifies CATSDGPAENYGYTF.